These T cell receptor beta chains were read from a single sample in a study of cytomegalovirus exposure and HLA in healthy donors. Profiling relied on immunoSEQ multiplex PCR, and the TCRdb table lists in-frame clones only, not all of them. This table has 120,000 or so clones, approximately 80% appearing once. Input material: PBMCs. The receptors were gathered from a male donor in good health and CMV-seropositive. The CDR3 runs from the conserved cysteine through the conserved F or W. Fields, in order: J gene, D gene, clone size, V gene, CDR3 DNA, CDR3 protein. The D gene is left open where the match is weak. Clone size appears in some rows only: once, few, many, or a class for an expanded clone.

>TRBJ1-2|TRBD1|-|TRBV10-3
TGTGCCATCAGTGACCCGGACAGGGGGGGCTATGGCTACACCTTC
CAISDPDRGGYGYTF
>TRBJ2-1|-|-|TRBV7-2
TGTGCCAGCAGCTTAGCGGGGACAAACAATGAGCAGTTCTTC
CASSLAGTNNEQFF
>TRBJ2-1|TRBD1|-|TRBV28
TGTGCCAGCAGCACGGGACAGACTTTCAGTGAGCAGTTCTTC
CASSTGQTFSEQFF
>TRBJ1-6|-|-|TRBV6-4
TGTGCCAGCAGTGACTCTTCACAGGGTTATAATTCACCCCTCCACTTT
CASSDSSQGYNSPLHF
>TRBJ2-1|TRBD1|-|TRBV7-3
TGTGCCAGCAGCCAAGGGGTGACAGGGGGCATGTTCTTC
CASSQGVTGGMFF
>TRBJ2-7|-|-|TRBV28
TGTGCCAGCAGTTCCGGGACACGGAGGGAGCAGTACTTC
CASSSGTRREQYF
>TRBJ2-1|TRBD2|-|TRBV6-5
TGTGCCAGCAGTCCTAGCGGTCGGGAGCAGTTCTTC
CASSPSGREQFF
>TRBJ1-3|TRBD1|-|TRBV5-6
TGTGCCAGCAGCCGGGGGACAGCCACCGTAGGAAACACCATATATTTT
CASSRGTATVGNTIYF
>TRBJ2-2|-|-|TRBV6-6
TGTGCCAGCAGTTATCCCTCCGGGGTGGCCGGGGAGCTGTTTTTT
CASSYPSGVAGELFF
>TRBJ1-2|TRBD1|-|TRBV28
TGTGCCAGCAGTTCAGGGGGGCCTAACTATGGCTACACCTTC
CASSSGGPNYGYTF
>TRBJ2-5|-|-|TRBV7-3
TGTGCCAGCAGCTTAAACGGGAGAAGAGAGACCCAGTACTTC
CASSLNGRRETQYF
>TRBJ2-7|-|-|TRBV28
TGTGCCAGCGACCAGGGAATTGGATACGAGCAGTACTTC
CASDQGIGYEQYF
>TRBJ1-5|TRBD1|once|TRBV28
TGTGCCAGCGGGACAGGGGATCAGCCCCAGCATTTT
CASGTGDQPQHF
>TRBJ1-2|TRBD1|-|TRBV4-3
TGCGCCAGCAGCCAGGTTGGGACAGTGTATGACTACACCTTC
CASSQVGTVYDYTF
>TRBJ1-1|-|-|TRBV9
TGTGCCAGTTCTCCCGAACCGGGGGGCACTGAAGCTTTCTTT
CASSPEPGGTEAFF
>TRBJ2-2|TRBD2|-|TRBV7-8
TGTGCCAGCAGCTCAACTAGCGGGACCCTCACCGGGGAGCTGTTTTTT
CASSSTSGTLTGELFF
>TRBJ2-3|-|few|TRBV28
TGTGCCAGCCTGCCTAGCGACGTTCCAGATACGCAGTATTTT
CASLPSDVPDTQYF
>TRBJ2-3|-|-|TRBV18
TGTGCCAGCTCACCACGGGGAGCGGAAGGCGCAGATACGCAGTATTTT
CASSPRGAEGADTQYF
>TRBJ1-6|-|-|TRBV27
TGTGCCAGCACCCCAGCGTGGGGCAGTAATTCACCCCTCCACTTT
CASTPAWGSNSPLHF
>TRBJ1-2|-|-|TRBV30
TGTGCCTGCCCAGGGACACTCTATGGCTACACCTTC
CACPGTLYGYTF
>TRBJ2-7|TRBD2|-|TRBV14
TGTGCCAGCAGCCAAGCTCTAGCGGGCGGGTCCGAGCAGTACTTC
CASSQALAGGSEQYF
>TRBJ2-3|-|-|TRBV4-2
TGTGCCAGCAGCCTGCGTGGGACTGACCCGTCGCAGTATTTT
CASSLRGTDPSQYF
>TRBJ1-5|-|-|TRBV27
TGTGCCAGCAGCTCCAGGGCGGGCAATCAGCCCCAGCATTTT
CASSSRAGNQPQHF
>TRBJ2-7|TRBD2|-|TRBV5-6
TGTGCCAGCGGGACTACAACCTACGAGCAGTACTTC
CASGTTTYEQYF
>TRBJ2-1|TRBD2|-|TRBV4-3
TGCGCCAGCAGCCTTGGCACTAGCGGGAGTGGAAATGAGCAGTTCTTC
CASSLGTSGSGNEQFF
>TRBJ1-1|-|once|TRBV19
TGTGCCAGTAGTAGAGGACAGGAAGCTTTCTTT
CASSRGQEAFF
>TRBJ2-7|-|once|TRBV5-6
TGTGCCAGCAGCTTGGTACAGGATTACGAGCAGTACTTC
CASSLVQDYEQYF
>TRBJ2-5|TRBD1|-|TRBV5-4
TGTGCCAGCAGCTTGAACAGGGGGCGCGAAGAGACCCAGTACTTC
CASSLNRGREETQYF
>TRBJ2-5|-|-|TRBV27
TGTGCCAGCAGTTTACGGGGCCAAGAGACCCAGTACTTC
CASSLRGQETQYF
>TRBJ2-1|-|-|TRBV7-9
TGTGCCAGCAGCTTAGGGGAACCGGGGAATGAGCAGTTCTTC
CASSLGEPGNEQFF
>TRBJ2-3|-|-|TRBV5-1
TGCGCCAGCAGCTTTGGCGGAGATACGCAGTATTTT
CASSFGGDTQYF
>TRBJ2-6|-|-|TRBV5-1
TGCGCCAGCAGCTTGGGAGTCTCCGGGGCCAACGTCCTGACTTTC
CASSLGVSGANVLTF
>TRBJ1-1|TRBD1|-|TRBV7-3
TGTGCCAGCAGCTCCGGGACAGCCACAATGAACACTGAAGCTTTCTTT
CASSSGTATMNTEAFF
>TRBJ2-3|TRBD1|-|TRBV27
TGTGCCAGCAGCCCCGGGACAGGATGGGATACGCAGTATTTT
CASSPGTGWDTQYF
>TRBJ2-7|TRBD2|few|TRBV5-1
TGCGCCAGCAGCCCTAGCGGGGGGTACGAGCAGTACTTC
CASSPSGGYEQYF
>TRBJ2-1|TRBD2|few|TRBV7-9
TGTGCCAGCAGCTTAGGGCTAGCGGGGGACAATGAGCAGTTCTTC
CASSLGLAGDNEQFF
>TRBJ2-5|-|few|TRBV9
TGTGCCAGCAGTTCCGAGACAGGCTTAGCACAAGAGACCCAGTACTTC
CASSSETGLAQETQYF
>TRBJ2-5|-|-|TRBV4-2
TGTGCCAGCAGCCAAGGTCCGCAGGGTGAGGAGCAGTACTTC
CASSQGPQGEEQYF
>TRBJ2-3|-|-|TRBV7-9
TGTGCCAGCAGCTTAGCGGGGGGGGGACCTCAGGGGGCTCGGAATACGCAGTATTTT
CASSLAGGGPQGARNTQYF
>TRBJ1-6|-|-|TRBV28
TGTGCCAGCGGACTTTCGTTTTTGGAGACCTCCTATAATTCACCCCTCCACTTT
CASGLSFLETSYNSPLHF
>TRBJ2-4|TRBD1|-|TRBV19
TGTGCCAGTAGTATCACAGGGGGAGAGAAAAACATTCAGTACTTC
CASSITGGEKNIQYF
>TRBJ2-3|TRBD2|-|TRBV18
TGTGCCAGCTCACCAGGGACTAGCGGGACTAGCACAGATACGCAGTATTTT
CASSPGTSGTSTDTQYF
>TRBJ2-6|-|-|TRBV6-5
TGTGCCAGCAGTGCACAGGTCTCTGGGGCCAACGTCCTGACTTTC
CASSAQVSGANVLTF
>TRBJ2-5|-|-|TRBV18
TGTGCCAGCTCACCCATCTCGGGGGAAGAGACCCAGTACTTC
CASSPISGEETQYF